One sample yielded the 5 T cell receptor beta chains listed below, sequenced in a study of T cell responses to AZD1222 COVID-19 vaccine (dated by TCRdb to 2020 to 2022). The time point label, as the study defines it: baseline before first vaccination. Libraries were built with the immunoSEQ multiplex PCR assay. TCRdb's version of the immuneACCESS table is confined to in-frame rearrangements and falls short of the full clone set. An unresolved V gene accounts for under half of the shortfall where checked; the remainder is of unknown origin. This sample lists 150,000 to 170,000 clones; about nine tenths were detected once. The ten most abundant clones make up approximately 3.1% of the sample. The material sequenced was peripheral blood, taken on day 0 of AZD1222 vaccination. These receptors all stem from an adult in good health.

The J gene is TRBJ2-3, the V gene TRBV10-3; 8 nucleotides line up with TRBD2. Germline V lookup: CDR1 ENHRY, CDR2 SYGVKD. The CDR3 extends over 16 amino acids. V lost 1 base and J lost 2; bases outside the gene matches: 5. In DNA form, the CDR3 reads TGTGCCATCAGTGAGTTGCGGGGGGCCCCCACAGATACGCAGTATTTT. Amino acid sequence: CAISELRGAPTDTQYF.

This chain joins TRBV18 and TRBJ1-6, with a weak D call TRBD1 (5 bases). With 1 base removed from V and 7 bases from J, the gap between germline ends came to 11 bases. Germline V gene data show CDR1 as KGHSH and CDR2 as LQKENI. The CDR3 runs to 15 residues. The chain's CDR3 is CASSPLRGTNSPLHF. CDR3 sequence (DNA): TGTGCCAGCTCACCACTTCGAGGGACCAATTCACCCCTCCACTTT. The full variable domain, with the rest looked up from reference TRBV18 and TRBJ1-6, is NAGVMQNPRHLVRRRGQEARLRCSPMKGHSHVYWYRQLPEEGLKFMVYLQKENIIDESGMPKERFSAEFPKEGPSILRIQQVVRGDSAAYFCASSPLRGTNSPLHFGNGTRLTVT.

The chain has TRBV6-5 and TRBJ1-2, with 7 bases fitting TRBD1. The CDR3 has 15 residues. CDR1 MNHEY and CDR2 SVGAGI come from the germline V gene. Unmatched junction bases numbered 10, after V lost 6 bases and J lost 3 bases. CDR3 nucleotides: TGTGCCAGCAGCTGGAACGACAGGGCCTACTATGGCTACACCTTC. It encodes CASSWNDRAYYGYTF.

The chain recombines TRBV5-1 with TRBJ1-3; 11 nucleotides align to TRBD1. The junction had 3 bases not matched to a gene; V was cut back by 7 bases and J by 3 bases. The CDR3 is 14 residues long. CDR1 SGHRS and CDR2 YFSETQ come from the germline V gene. The CDR3 protein is CASGQGADGNTIYF. The CDR3 DNA is TGCGCCAGCGGACAGGGGGCGGATGGAAACACCATATATTTT.

This clone was detected once. V and J are TRBV5-4 and TRBJ2-2, with TRBD1 as a possible D gene (5 bases). The CDR3 loop spans 14 amino acids. Germline CDR1 SGHNT, CDR2 YYREEE (reference sequence). Between the trimmed V and J ends, which lost 4 bases and 1 base, there was a span of 8 bases. CDR3 in DNA: TGTGCCAGCAGCCTAGGACAGAACACCGGGGAGCTGTTTTTT. Translation: CASSLGQNTGELFF. The full variable domain, its missing parts supplied by reference TRBV5-4 and TRBJ2-2, is ETGVTQSPTHLIKTRGQQVTLRCSSQSGHNTVSWYQQALGQGPQFIFQYYREEENGRGNFPPRFSGLQFPNYSSELNVNALELDDSALYLCASSLGQNTGELFFGEGSRLTVL.